One and the same sample provided the 28 T cell receptor beta chains below, sequenced in a study of blood T cell repertoires in COVID-19. Sequenced by immunoSEQ multiplex PCR; TCRdb stores in-frame clones only, minus some. The table includes tens of thousands of clones, roughly 90% detected once. Sequenced: peripheral blood. The origin of the receptors is a human donor in a cohort sampled during active COVID-19.

J is TRBJ1-6 and V is TRBV27; no clear D gene. Between the trimmed V and J ends, which lost 4 bases and 5 bases, there was a span of 9 bases. The CDR3 contains 14 residues. Germline V gene sequence: CDR1 MNHEY, CDR2 SMNVEV (reference sequence). CDR3 protein: CASSWAVDNSPLHF. The CDR3 coding sequence is TGTGCCAGCAGTTGGGCAGTCGATAATTCACCCCTCCACTTT.

This chain links TRBV18 with TRBJ2-6; possibly TRBD1 for D (6 bases). The germline CDR1 and CDR2 sequences are KGHSH and LQKENI. The CDR3 is 17 amino acids. V lost 2 bases, J lost 0 bases, and 11 bases lay in between. For the CDR3, the DNA is TGTGCCAGCTCACCAGAACAACAGGGCTCTGGGGCCAACGTCCTGACTTTC. Translation gives CASSPEQQGSGANVLTF.

This sequence joins TRBV6-5 and TRBJ1-1, with D maybe TRBD1 (5 bases). CDR1 is MNHEY, CDR2 SVGAGI, per germline. The ends were cut back, 11 bases at V and 7 bases at J, with 20 bases in the middle. The CDR3 sequence is 13 residues long. CDR3 bases: TGTGCCTCCAGTACAGGAGCGCCTAATGAAGCTTTCTTT. Its translation: CASSTGAPNEAFF.

This sequence joins TRBV10-3 and TRBJ1-1, with a possible D match to TRBD1 (5 bases). Germline V gene data show CDR1 as ENHRY and CDR2 as SYGVKD. This CDR3 has 15 amino acids. V was trimmed by 2 bases and J by 1 base, leaving 11 bases between them. This CDR3 reads CAISERQTSNTEAFF. The CDR3 nucleotides read TGTGCCATCAGTGAGCGACAGACCTCGAACACTGAAGCTTTCTTT.

The gene calls are TRBV10-3 and TRBJ1-1; 7 bases match TRBD1. The CDR3 extends over 16 amino acids. The V gene's germline CDR1 is ENHRY and CDR2 SYGVKD. The trim removed 2 bases at V and 11 bases at J, leaving 17 bases unmatched. This chain's CDR3 is CAISEIQIRTGMGAFF. CDR3 bases: TGTGCCATCAGTGAGATCCAGATTCGGACAGGCATGGGGGCTTTCTTT.

The sample holds one count of this clone. V usage is TRBV5-8 and J usage is TRBJ2-7, with D perhaps matching TRBD1 (6 bases). Trimming shortened V by 6 bases and J by 4 bases, and 17 bases separated the two germline ends. The CDR3 extends over 14 amino acids. Looked up from germline, CDR1 is SGHTS and CDR2 is YDEGEE. The CDR3 region has the DNA TGTGCCAGCAACTTCCGGACACAGGGTTACGAGCAGTACTTC. It encodes CASNFRTQGYEQYF.

CDR3 region: CASSLIQGRPKNIQYF. CDR3 in DNA: TGTGCCAGCAGCTTAATTCAGGGTCGCCCCAAAAACATTCAGTACTTC. The chain employs TRBV11-2 and TRBJ2-4; a weak D match, TRBD1 (5 bases). The CDR3 is 16 residues long. Germline V lookup: CDR1 SGHAT, CDR2 FQNNGV. V was shortened by 2 bases and J by 2 bases, with 13 bases between the two germline ends.

The chain is built from TRBV21-1 and TRBJ2-1; the listed D gene, TRBD1, was not tested against the DNA. TRBV21-1 is flagged as a pseudogene. The CDR3 runs to 13 residues. In DNA, the CDR3 is TGTGCCAGCAGCCCCCGACAGACCAATGAGCAGTTCTTC. It yields the protein CASSPRQTNEQFF.

The chain is built from TRBV18 and TRBJ2-3; 7 nucleotides agree with TRBD2. The CDR3 has 15 amino acids. V lost 2 bases and J lost 4; bases outside the gene matches: 6. CDR1 is KGHSH and CDR2 is LQKENI in the germline V gene. The CDR3 bases are TGTGCCAGCTCACCAATGCGGGGGAAGGCAGATACGCAGTATTTT. As protein: CASSPMRGKADTQYF.

The CDR3 bases are TGTGCCCACGGGGGGCTTCGGGAGACCCAGTACTTC. Its translation is CAHGGLRETQYF. The chain links TRBV30 to TRBJ2-5, with D perhaps TRBD2 (7 bases). The ends were cut back, 8 bases at V and 5 bases at J, with 15 bases in the middle. CDR1 and CDR2 from the germline V gene are GTSNPN and SVGIG (reference sequence). The CDR3 has 12 residues.

Written as DNA, the CDR3 is TGTGCCAGCAGCCAAGACCCTCTAGGTACAGGGTTAAATTCACCCCTCCACTTT. It codes for CASSQDPLGTGLNSPLHF. The chain recombines TRBV4-2 with TRBJ1-6, with a possible D match to TRBD1 (6 bases). The germline V gene has CDR1 LGHNA and CDR2 YNFKEQ. V lost 0 bases and J lost 7, with 19 bases in between. The CDR3 is made up of 18 amino acids.

There are a few counts of this clone. The J gene is TRBJ1-1, the V gene TRBV18; D may be TRBD1 (6 bases). The V and J ends lost 0 bases and 1 base respectively, with 12 bases between them. This CDR3 region has 16 residues. CDR1 and CDR2 (germline): KGHSH, LQKENI. As DNA, the CDR3 is TGTGCCAGCTCACCACCGGCCGGGGGGCCGAACACTGAAGCTTTCTTT. It codes for CASSPPAGGPNTEAFF.

The rearrangement links TRBV19 to TRBJ2-2; TRBD2 is a possible D gene (5 bases). Trimming removed 7 bases at V and 5 bases at J, with 17 bases between. The CDR3 length is 15 residues. Germline V lookup: CDR1 LNHDA, CDR2 SQIVND (reference sequence). The CDR3 loop is CASNYKESGTGELFF. The CDR3 DNA follows: TGTGCCAGTAATTATAAGGAAAGCGGAACCGGGGAGCTGTTTTTT.

This chain joins TRBV11-3 and TRBJ2-3, with 8 bases identical to TRBD2. With V trimmed by 11 bases and J by 2 bases, 9 bases remained unmatched. Germline loops: CDR1 SGHNT, CDR2 YENEEA. CDR3 length: 14 residues. The DNA for the CDR3 is TGTGCCTCATCGCGGGGGGACCCCACAGATACGCAGTATTTT. Translating it yields CASSRGDPTDTQYF.

CDR3: CASSGQGKVYGYTF. The DNA of the CDR3 is TGTGCCAGCAGTGGACAGGGAAAGGTCTATGGCTACACCTTC. The V and J genes are TRBV2 and TRBJ1-2; 7 bases fit TRBD1. Germline CDR1 and CDR2: SNHLY and FYNNEI. This CDR3 contains 14 residues. V shed 4 bases and J 4 bases; nucleotides not matched to a gene: 6.

The gene calls are TRBV12-5 and TRBJ2-7, with D possibly being TRBD2 (5 bases). Looked up from germline, CDR1 is LGHNT and CDR2 is FRNRAP. The CDR3 loop spans 13 amino acids. V lost 1 base, J lost 1 base, and 5 bases lay in between. The CDR3 nucleotides read TGTGCTAGTGGTTTGGCGGGGTCCTACGAGCAGTACGTC. The encoded protein is CASGLAGSYEQYV.

The chain carries TRBV7-9 and TRBJ2-7; D gene uncertain. The CDR3 consists of 15 residues. V was pared by 2 bases and J by 4 bases, with 15 bases between. Per the germline V gene, CDR1 is SEHNR and CDR2 is FQNEAQ (reference sequence). CDR3 nucleotide sequence: TGTGCCAGCAGCTTAAATACAGCTAAGGCTTACGAGCAGTACTTC. It specifies CASSLNTAKAYEQYF.

V usage is TRBV9 and J usage is TRBJ2-3; D is unresolved. Germline CDR1 and CDR2: SGDLS and YYNGEE. This CDR3 region has 14 residues. V lost 0 bases and J 2 bases, leaving 7 bases between the germline ends. In DNA, the CDR3 is TGTGCCAGCAGCGTAGAACTTCACACAGATACGCAGTATTTT. Protein sequence: CASSVELHTDTQYF.

The chain is built from TRBV11-2 and TRBJ2-3; 9 bases align to TRBD2. The CDR3 extends over 17 amino acids. Germline V CDR1 and CDR2: SGHAT, FQNNGV. V shed 4 bases and J 2 bases; nucleotides not matched to a gene: 10. Written as DNA, the CDR3 is TGTGCCAGCAGCTCGACTGCGGGGGGGCATGTCACAGATACGCAGTATTTT. Protein product: CASSSTAGGHVTDTQYF.

V gene TRBV11-2 combines with J gene TRBJ1-1; D call uncertain. CDR3 length: 14 amino acids. CDR1 SGHAT and CDR2 FQNNGV come from the germline V gene. Trimming took 1 base from V and 6 from J, leaving 12 bases between them. This chain's CDR3 is CASSLGGPSAEAFF. The CDR3 DNA follows: TGTGCCAGCAGCTTAGGCGGGCCATCCGCTGAAGCTTTCTTT.

The genes are TRBV28 and TRBJ2-7; TRBD1 matches at 7 bases. The trim removed 6 bases at V and 2 bases at J, leaving 7 bases unmatched. CDR3 length: 14 amino acids. CDR1 is MDHEN, CDR2 SYDVKM, per germline. The CDR3: CASRDRDRPYEQYF. The CDR3 DNA is TGTGCCAGCAGGGACCGGGACAGACCCTACGAGCAGTACTTC.

The chain carries TRBV15 and TRBJ2-3; 7 positions match TRBD2. Per germline, CDR1 LNHNV and CDR2 YYDKDF (reference sequence). J gave up 6 bases and V 1 base, and 4 bases lay outside the gene matches. This CDR3 has 14 amino acids. Here the CDR3 DNA reads TGTGCCACCAGCAGAGGACGGGGGGTGGATACGCAGTATTTT. Its protein product is CATSRGRGVDTQYF.

This chain links TRBV11-3 with TRBJ2-1; D might be TRBD2 (6 bases). With 8 bases removed from V and 6 bases from J, the gap between germline ends came to 23 bases. The CDR3 has 16 residues. Per germline, CDR1 SGHNT and CDR2 YENEEA. Here the CDR3 reads CASGGGGGSLSNEQFF. The CDR3, as DNA: TGTGCCAGCGGGGGAGGTGGTGGGAGCCTTTCCAATGAGCAGTTCTTC.

The J gene is TRBJ2-7, the V gene TRBV15, with D possibly matching TRBD2 (6 bases). CDR3 length equals 19 residues. V dropped 2 bases and J dropped 3 bases, with 26 bases sitting between them. CDR1 is LNHNV and CDR2 is YYDKDF in the germline V gene (reference sequence). The CDR3 sequence is CATSRKAFSEGTSNYEQYF. As DNA, the CDR3 is TGTGCCACCAGCAGAAAAGCGTTCTCGGAGGGGACTTCAAACTACGAGCAGTACTTC.

DNA for the CDR3: TGCGCCAGCAGCTTGGGACAGGGAGGATTAGAGACCCAGTACTTC. Translating it yields CASSLGQGGLETQYF. V usage is TRBV5-1 and J usage is TRBJ2-5; D is perhaps TRBD1 (7 bases). The CDR3 spans 15 residues. Germline assignment: CDR1 SGHRS and CDR2 YFSETQ. The V and J ends lost 0 bases and 4 bases respectively, with 13 bases between them.

Only one count was recorded for this clone. The chain links TRBV25-1 to TRBJ1-6; 8 bases match TRBD1. The length of the CDR3 is 18 residues. The germline V gene encodes CDR1 MGHDK and CDR2 SYGVNS. The junction had 6 bases not matched to a gene; V was cut back by 2 bases and J by 0 bases. In DNA, the CDR3 is TGTGCCAGCAGTGAAAGCCGGACAGGGAGCTCCTATAATTCACCCCTCCACTTT. It encodes CASSESRTGSSYNSPLHF.

The count of this clone is one. The chain employs TRBV5-4 and TRBJ2-5; no reliable D call. This CDR3 has 14 amino acids. Between the trimmed V and J ends, which lost 4 bases and 5 bases, there was a span of 15 bases. Germline-derived CDR1 and CDR2 are SGHNT and YYREEE (reference sequence). The CDR3 protein is CASSPHHGQETQYF. Written as DNA, the CDR3 is TGTGCCAGCAGCCCACATCATGGGCAGGAGACCCAGTACTTC.

This clone was detected only a few times. The V gene is TRBV4-3, the J gene TRBJ2-5; weak D call: TRBD2 (7 bases). CDR1 LGHNA and CDR2 YSLEER come from the germline V gene. The CDR3 sequence is 16 residues long. V lost 0 bases to trimming and J lost 4 bases, with 15 bases between them. CDR3 residues: CASSQDRAAGAETQYF. The CDR3 DNA reads as TGCGCCAGCAGCCAAGATCGCGCGGCGGGGGCAGAGACCCAGTACTTC.